Listed below are T cell receptor beta chains from one sample, sequenced in a study of T cell changes during pregnancy in multiple sclerosis. Only in-frame clones appear in the TCRdb table, and some are missing; sequencing was by immunoSEQ multiplex PCR. The top ten hold approximately 1.1% of the sample, which has tens of thousands of clones, around nine tenths seen once. The sequenced sample was peripheral blood, obtained in the third trimester of pregnancy. These receptor sequences come from a female donor with multiple sclerosis, enrolled in a pregnancy study. CDR3s include the opening cysteine and the closing phenylalanine or tryptophan. Fields, in order: CDR3 DNA, CDR3 protein, V gene, CDR3 length, J gene, D gene, clone size. A D gene is named only where the DNA matches it firmly. Clone sizes are given selectively: once, few, many, or a class where the clone is expanded.

CDR3nt: TGCGCCAGCAGCCAAGATTACGGTGTGGGCCACTTCTACAATGAGCAGTTCTTC; CDR3aa: CASSQDYGVGHFYNEQFF; v_gene: TRBV4-3; len: 18; j_gene: TRBJ2-1; d_gene: -; abundance: -
CDR3nt: TGCGCCAGCAGCCAAACTAGACAGGGCAATCAGCCCCAGCATTTT; CDR3aa: CASSQTRQGNQPQHF; v_gene: TRBV4-1; len: 15; j_gene: TRBJ1-5; d_gene: -; abundance: -
CDR3nt: TGTGCCTGGAGTGACGTCGCAGGGGGCTTGGGTCAGCCCCAGCATTTT; CDR3aa: CAWSDVAGGLGQPQHF; v_gene: TRBV30; len: 16; j_gene: TRBJ1-5; d_gene: TRBD1; abundance: -
CDR3nt: TGTGCCAGCAGCTTCACCGGGACAGGGTCTACATATGGCTACACCTTC; CDR3aa: CASSFTGTGSTYGYTF; v_gene: TRBV11-2; len: 16; j_gene: TRBJ1-2; d_gene: TRBD1; abundance: -
CDR3nt: TGTGCCAGCAGGACAGCTTCAACTAATGAAAAACTGTTTTTT; CDR3aa: CASRTASTNEKLFF; v_gene: TRBV2; len: 14; j_gene: TRBJ1-4; d_gene: -; abundance: -
CDR3nt: TGCGCCAGCAGCCGAGGGGGGGGCTCTGGGGCCAACGTCCTGACTTTC; CDR3aa: CASSRGGGSGANVLTF; v_gene: TRBV5-1; len: 16; j_gene: TRBJ2-6; d_gene: -; abundance: -
CDR3nt: TGTGCCAGCAGCTTAGGAATGACAGGAGGATACGAGCAGTACTTC; CDR3aa: CASSLGMTGGYEQYF; v_gene: TRBV7-2; len: 15; j_gene: TRBJ2-7; d_gene: -; abundance: once
CDR3nt: TGTGCCAGCAGCTTGGTGGGACAGGGCGGGAACGAGCAGTACTTC; CDR3aa: CASSLVGQGGNEQYF; v_gene: TRBV5-6; len: 15; j_gene: TRBJ2-7; d_gene: TRBD1; abundance: -
CDR3nt: TGTGCCAGCAGCGAAGGGCCCTATACGCAGTATTTT; CDR3aa: CASSEGPYTQYF; v_gene: TRBV4-2; len: 12; j_gene: TRBJ2-3; d_gene: -; abundance: -
CDR3nt: TGCGCCAGCAGTGAGTCGAAGGGTCAACAGGGGAACTATGGCTACACCTTC; CDR3aa: CASSESKGQQGNYGYTF; v_gene: TRBV10-1; len: 17; j_gene: TRBJ1-2; d_gene: TRBD1; abundance: few
CDR3nt: TGTGCCAGCAGCTCCTCATACCCGGCTCGAGGAGGCTACACCTTC; CDR3aa: CASSSSYPARGGYTF; v_gene: TRBV7-9; len: 15; j_gene: TRBJ1-2; d_gene: -; abundance: once
CDR3nt: TGTGCCAGCAGCCATACTGCGGGACTAGCGGGAAACACCGGGGAGCTGTTTTTT; CDR3aa: CASSHTAGLAGNTGELFF; v_gene: TRBV7-2; len: 18; j_gene: TRBJ2-2; d_gene: TRBD2; abundance: few
CDR3nt: TGTGCCAGCGCCAGGGATCGTACGGCTAATGAAAAACTGTTTTTT; CDR3aa: CASARDRTANEKLFF; v_gene: TRBV7-9; len: 15; j_gene: TRBJ1-4; d_gene: -; abundance: -
CDR3nt: TGCGCCAGCAGCTTAACTAGCGGTAGCTCCTACGAGCAGTACTTC; CDR3aa: CASSLTSGSSYEQYF; v_gene: TRBV5-1; len: 15; j_gene: TRBJ2-7; d_gene: TRBD2; abundance: -
CDR3nt: TGTGCCAGCAGTGTGGGGACACTAAATGAAAAACTGTTTTTT; CDR3aa: CASSVGTLNEKLFF; v_gene: TRBV2; len: 14; j_gene: TRBJ1-4; d_gene: -; abundance: -
CDR3nt: TGTGCCAGCAGCATCAGGGGGCATAGCAATCAGCCCCAGCATTTT; CDR3aa: CASSIRGHSNQPQHF; v_gene: TRBV5-5; len: 15; j_gene: TRBJ1-5; d_gene: TRBD1; abundance: -
CDR3nt: TGCGCCAGCAGCGTGACTAGTGGTAGCGAGACCCAGTACTTC; CDR3aa: CASSVTSGSETQYF; v_gene: TRBV5-1; len: 14; j_gene: TRBJ2-5; d_gene: -; abundance: -
CDR3nt: TGTGCCAGCAGCTTGGCAGGGGTGGATGGCTACACCTTC; CDR3aa: CASSLAGVDGYTF; v_gene: TRBV5-4; len: 13; j_gene: TRBJ1-2; d_gene: -; abundance: once
CDR3nt: TGCGCCAGCAGCCAAGATTGGACATACACCGGGGAGCTGTTTTTT; CDR3aa: CASSQDWTYTGELFF; v_gene: TRBV4-3; len: 15; j_gene: TRBJ2-2; d_gene: -; abundance: -
CDR3nt: TGTGCCAGCAGTTCGACTAGCGGGAGAATTAATGAGCAGTTCTTC; CDR3aa: CASSSTSGRINEQFF; v_gene: TRBV6-5; len: 15; j_gene: TRBJ2-1; d_gene: TRBD2; abundance: -
CDR3nt: TGTGCCAGCAGGGACTATATGGCCAAAAACATTCAGTACTTC; CDR3aa: CASRDYMAKNIQYF; v_gene: TRBV2; len: 14; j_gene: TRBJ2-4; d_gene: -; abundance: -
CDR3nt: TGCGCCAGCAGCCCAGGACAGGTCTCAACTAATGAAAAACTGTTTTTT; CDR3aa: CASSPGQVSTNEKLFF; v_gene: TRBV5-1; len: 16; j_gene: TRBJ1-4; d_gene: TRBD1; abundance: -
CDR3nt: TGTGCCAGCAGCTTGATTGAAGGGGCGCCGGAGACCCAGTACTTC; CDR3aa: CASSLIEGAPETQYF; v_gene: TRBV5-8; len: 15; j_gene: TRBJ2-5; d_gene: -; abundance: -
CDR3nt: TGTGCCAGCAGTTACGAGACTAGCGGGGCCTACAATGAGCAGTTCTTC; CDR3aa: CASSYETSGAYNEQFF; v_gene: TRBV7-2; len: 16; j_gene: TRBJ2-1; d_gene: TRBD2; abundance: -
CDR3nt: TGTGCCAGCAGCGGGACTAGTGGTTTAGAGACCCAGTACTTC; CDR3aa: CASSGTSGLETQYF; v_gene: TRBV11-2; len: 14; j_gene: TRBJ2-5; d_gene: TRBD2; abundance: -
CDR3nt: TGTGCCAGCAGTTACCTAACCGGGACAGGGGGCAATGAGCAGTTCTTC; CDR3aa: CASSYLTGTGGNEQFF; v_gene: TRBV6-6; len: 16; j_gene: TRBJ2-1; d_gene: TRBD1; abundance: -
CDR3nt: TGTGCCAGCTCACCACTCTGGGGACAGGCGAAAAATGAGCAGTTCTTC; CDR3aa: CASSPLWGQAKNEQFF; v_gene: TRBV18; len: 16; j_gene: TRBJ2-1; d_gene: TRBD1; abundance: -
CDR3nt: TGTGCCAGCAGCCCACGTTGGGAGCGCGAGCAGTACTTC; CDR3aa: CASSPRWEREQYF; v_gene: TRBV7-2; len: 13; j_gene: TRBJ2-7; d_gene: -; abundance: few
CDR3nt: TGTGCCAGCAGCTTCGGACAGCAAGAGACCCAGTACTTC; CDR3aa: CASSFGQQETQYF; v_gene: TRBV6-6; len: 13; j_gene: TRBJ2-5; d_gene: -; abundance: -
CDR3nt: TGTGCCAGCAGCTTAGATCTGAGCAATGAGCAGTTCTTC; CDR3aa: CASSLDLSNEQFF; v_gene: TRBV11-2; len: 13; j_gene: TRBJ2-1; d_gene: -; abundance: -
CDR3nt: TGCGCCAGCAGCTCGGAAGCGGAGACCCAGTACTTC; CDR3aa: CASSSEAETQYF; v_gene: TRBV5-1; len: 12; j_gene: TRBJ2-5; d_gene: -; abundance: -
CDR3nt: TGTGCCAGTACAGTCGATAGCAATCAGCCCCAGCATTTT; CDR3aa: CASTVDSNQPQHF; v_gene: TRBV6-6; len: 13; j_gene: TRBJ1-5; d_gene: -; abundance: once
CDR3nt: TGTGCCAGCACCCTTGTGGGGAGCGGAAAACTGTTTTTT; CDR3aa: CASTLVGSGKLFF; v_gene: TRBV27; len: 13; j_gene: TRBJ1-4; d_gene: -; abundance: -
CDR3nt: TGTGCCAGCAGCGTAGGCAGGGCGCGGACTGAAGCTTTCTTT; CDR3aa: CASSVGRARTEAFF; v_gene: TRBV9; len: 14; j_gene: TRBJ1-1; d_gene: -; abundance: -
CDR3nt: TGTGCCAGCAGCCAAGCTCAGAAAAATGAAAAACTGTTTTTT; CDR3aa: CASSQAQKNEKLFF; v_gene: TRBV4-2; len: 14; j_gene: TRBJ1-4; d_gene: -; abundance: -
CDR3nt: TGTGCCAGCAGTGACTCACCAGGGGGGCGAGAGACCCAGTACTTC; CDR3aa: CASSDSPGGRETQYF; v_gene: TRBV28; len: 15; j_gene: TRBJ2-5; d_gene: -; abundance: -
CDR3nt: TGTGCCAGCAGCTCGGAGACAGGGGCCTTTAACTATGGCTACACCTTC; CDR3aa: CASSSETGAFNYGYTF; v_gene: TRBV5-6; len: 16; j_gene: TRBJ1-2; d_gene: TRBD1; abundance: -
CDR3nt: TGTGCCAGCAGTTACTCACAGGGCGATGGCTATGGCTACACCTTC; CDR3aa: CASSYSQGDGYGYTF; v_gene: TRBV6-5; len: 15; j_gene: TRBJ1-2; d_gene: -; abundance: -
CDR3nt: TGTGCCAGCAGCGAGACTAGCGGACACTCCTACGAGCAGTACTTC; CDR3aa: CASSETSGHSYEQYF; v_gene: TRBV28; len: 15; j_gene: TRBJ2-7; d_gene: TRBD2; abundance: -
CDR3nt: TGTGCCAGCAGCTTAGCAACGGTACGAGTTGTCGGCACTGAAGCTTTCTTT; CDR3aa: CASSLATVRVVGTEAFF; v_gene: TRBV11-2; len: 17; j_gene: TRBJ1-1; d_gene: -; abundance: -